A single sample is the source of the 9 T cell receptor beta chains below, sequenced in a study of T-cell reconstitution after alpha-beta-depleted transplantation in children. The library targeted TCRbeta and was prepared with unique molecular identifiers. From the PCR reads, TCRdb called clonotypes with MiXCR, one entry per CDR3 protein. There are approximately 240,000 distinct CDR3 sequences in the sample; approximately 9.7% occur only once, and roughly 5.1% lies in the top ten. The sequencing used PBMCs from the stem cell graft donor, collected from the stem cell graft. The receptors here all came from a human donor who donated a stem cell graft to a child with SCID.

The sample holds many counts of this clonotype. The V gene is TRBV6-1, the J gene TRBJ1-3; a weak D match, TRBD1 (6 bases). In germline, CDR1 is MNHNS, CDR2 SASEGT. The CDR3 contains 15 residues. V lost 4 bases to trimming and J lost 0 bases, with 10 bases between them. This CDR3 reads CASSADRSSGNTIYF. CDR3 DNA: TGTGCCAGCAGTGCCGACAGGAGCTCTGGAAACACCATATATTTT.

This clonotype occurred many times. The genes are TRBV20-1 and TRBJ2-6, with D perhaps being TRBD1 or TRBD2 (6 bases each). Germline V gene data show CDR1 as DFQATT and CDR2 as SNEGSKA (reference sequence). CDR3 length equals 17 residues. The ends were cut back, 5 bases at V and 0 bases at J, with 17 bases in the middle. CDR3 protein: CSALVMGGYSGANVLTF. The CDR3 DNA sequence: TGCAGTGCTCTGGTGATGGGGGGCTACTCTGGGGCCAACGTCCTGACTTTC.

This clonotype was observed many times. The V gene is TRBV24-1, the J gene TRBJ2-3; D might be TRBD2 (6 bases). This CDR3 comprises 16 residues. CDR1 KGHDR and CDR2 SFDVKD come from the germline V gene. V shed 3 bases and J shed 2 bases, with 14 bases lying between them. For the CDR3, the DNA is TGTGCCACCAGTGATCTTTCCGGGGGAGACACAGATACGCAGTATTTT. This encodes CATSDLSGGDTDTQYF.

This clonotype appeared many times. In DNA, the CDR3 is TGTGCCAGCTCACGGACCGGGACAGGGGTTTATAATTCACCCCTCCACTTT. Protein product: CASSRTGTGVYNSPLHF. The chain joins TRBV18 to TRBJ1-6; the match to TRBD1 covers 10 bases. The CDR3 is made up of 17 amino acids. After removal of 4 bases from V and 4 bases from J, the junction contained 7 bases not matched to a gene. CDR1 is KGHSH, CDR2 LQKENI, per germline.

Comments on this clonotype: A junction end diverges from the germline sequence, so it may reflect a read error. The V gene is TRBV28, the J gene TRBJ1-2; no definite D call. The CDR3 has 14 residues. Germline assignment: CDR1 MDHEN and CDR2 SYDVKM. DNA for the CDR3: TGTGCCAGCAGTTTATTGACACCTAACTATGGCGACTCCTTC. It specifies CASSLLTPNYGDSF.

The rearrangement uses TRBV20-1 and TRBJ2-3; D is uncertain. Deletions cut 5 bases from V and 6 bases from J, with 9 bases between. The CDR3 runs 11 residues. Germline V gene sequence: CDR1 DFQATT, CDR2 SNEGSKA (reference sequence). The CDR3 DNA follows: TGCAGTGCTCCTAGTGGGGATACGCAGTATTTT. Its translation: CSAPSGDTQYF.

This clonotype was detected many times. V and J are TRBV2 and TRBJ1-6; 8 nucleotides line up with TRBD1. V lost 6 bases, J lost 8 bases, and 6 bases stayed unmatched. The CDR3 consists of 14 residues. The germline gives CDR1 SNHLY, CDR2 FYNNEI. In DNA, the CDR3 is TGTGCCAGCAGACCGGGACAGGCGTATTCACCCCTCCACTTT. Translated: CASRPGQAYSPLHF.

This clonotype was seen many times. This chain links TRBV5-1 with TRBJ2-3, with no clear D. V lost 1 base, J lost 1 base, and 16 bases lay in between. The CDR3 has 17 amino acids. In germline, CDR1 is SGHRS, CDR2 YFSETQ. The CDR3 sequence: CASSLFGPRSGTDTQYF. The CDR3 DNA sequence: TGCGCCAGCAGCTTGTTTGGCCCCCGGTCGGGCACAGATACGCAGTATTTT. Full variable domain (outside the CDR3, taken from reference TRBV5-1 and TRBJ2-3): KAGVTQTPRYLIKTRGQQVTLSCSPISGHRSVSWYQQTPGQGLQFLFEYFSETQRNKGNFPGRFSGRQFSNSRSEMNVSTLELGDSALYLCASSLFGPRSGTDTQYFGPGTRLTVL.

This clonotype was counted many times. The chain employs TRBV15 and TRBJ1-5; D ambiguous. The CDR3 covers 14 residues. From germline, CDR1 is LNHNV and CDR2 YYDKDF (reference sequence). With 0 bases removed from V and 5 bases from J, the gap between germline ends came to 8 bases. This CDR3 reads CATSRDLTDQPQHF. The CDR3 DNA follows: TGTGCCACCAGCAGAGATCTTACAGATCAGCCCCAGCATTTT.